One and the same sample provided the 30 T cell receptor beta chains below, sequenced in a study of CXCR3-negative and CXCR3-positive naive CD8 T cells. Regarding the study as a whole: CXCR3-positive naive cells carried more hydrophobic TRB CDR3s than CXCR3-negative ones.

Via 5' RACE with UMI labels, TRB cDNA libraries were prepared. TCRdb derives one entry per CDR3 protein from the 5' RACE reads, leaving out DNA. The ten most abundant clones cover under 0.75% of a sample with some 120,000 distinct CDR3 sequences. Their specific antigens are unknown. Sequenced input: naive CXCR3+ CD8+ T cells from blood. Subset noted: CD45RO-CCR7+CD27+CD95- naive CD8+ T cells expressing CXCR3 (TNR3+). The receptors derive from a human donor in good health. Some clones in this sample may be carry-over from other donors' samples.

CDR3 sequence reads: CSNYGDLHYGYTF. This chain links TRBV29-1 with TRBJ1-2; TCRdb designates TRBD1, a call that cannot be tested without DNA. Germline CDR1 is SQVTM and CDR2 is ANQGSEA. The CDR3 consists of 13 residues.

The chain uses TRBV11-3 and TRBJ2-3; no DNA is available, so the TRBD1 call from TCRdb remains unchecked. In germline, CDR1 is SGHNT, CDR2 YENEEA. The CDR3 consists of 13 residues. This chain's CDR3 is CASSSRGAGTQYF. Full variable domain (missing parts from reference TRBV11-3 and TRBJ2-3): EAGVVQSPRYKIIEKKQPVAFWCNPISGHNTLYWYLQNLGQGPELLIRYENEEAVDDSQLPKDRFSAERLKGVDSTLKIQPAELGDSAVYLCASSSRGAGTQYFGPGTRLTVL.

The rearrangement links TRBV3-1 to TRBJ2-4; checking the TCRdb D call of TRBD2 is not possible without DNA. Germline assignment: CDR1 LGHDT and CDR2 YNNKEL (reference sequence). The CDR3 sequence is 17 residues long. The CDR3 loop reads CASSQESGELAKNIQYF.

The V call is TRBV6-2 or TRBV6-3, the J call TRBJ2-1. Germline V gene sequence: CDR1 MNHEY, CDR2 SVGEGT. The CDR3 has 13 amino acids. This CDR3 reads CASSYSRRNEQFF.

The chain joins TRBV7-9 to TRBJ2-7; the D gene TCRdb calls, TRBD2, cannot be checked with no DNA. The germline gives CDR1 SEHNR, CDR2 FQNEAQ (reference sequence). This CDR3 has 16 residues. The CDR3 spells CASSPWTSGDTYEQYF. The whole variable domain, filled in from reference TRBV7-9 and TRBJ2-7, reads DTGVSQNPRHKITKRGQNVTFRCDPISEHNRLYWYRQTLGQGPEFLTYFQNEAQLEKSRLLSDRFSAERPKGSFSTLEIQRTEQGDSAMYLCASSPWTSGDTYEQYFGPGTRLTVT.

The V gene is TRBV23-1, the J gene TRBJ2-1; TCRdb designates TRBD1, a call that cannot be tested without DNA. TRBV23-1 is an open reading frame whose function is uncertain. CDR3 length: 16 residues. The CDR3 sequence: CASRPEKGGDYNEQFF.

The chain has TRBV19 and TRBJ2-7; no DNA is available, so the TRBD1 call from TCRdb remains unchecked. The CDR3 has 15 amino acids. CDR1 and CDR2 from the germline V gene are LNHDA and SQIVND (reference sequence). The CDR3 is CASSIVGTGPYEQYF.

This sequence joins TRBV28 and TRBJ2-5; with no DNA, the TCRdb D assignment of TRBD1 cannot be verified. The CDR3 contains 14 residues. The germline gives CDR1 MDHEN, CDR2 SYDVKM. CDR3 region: CASSLRDYQETQYF.

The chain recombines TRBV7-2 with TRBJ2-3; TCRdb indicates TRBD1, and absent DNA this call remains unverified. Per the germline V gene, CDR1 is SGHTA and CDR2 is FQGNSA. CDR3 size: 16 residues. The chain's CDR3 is CASSLSWGGTTDTQYF. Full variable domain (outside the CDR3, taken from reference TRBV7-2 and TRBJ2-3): GAGVSQSPSNKVTEKGKDVELRCDPISGHTALYWYRQSLGQGLEFLIYFQGNSAPDKSGLPSDRFSAERTGGSVSTLTIQRTQQEDSAVYLCASSLSWGGTTDTQYFGPGTRLTVL.

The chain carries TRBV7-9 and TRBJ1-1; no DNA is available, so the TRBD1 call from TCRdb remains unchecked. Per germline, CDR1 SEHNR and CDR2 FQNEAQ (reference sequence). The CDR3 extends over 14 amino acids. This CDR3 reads CDSSLGTEVTEAFF.

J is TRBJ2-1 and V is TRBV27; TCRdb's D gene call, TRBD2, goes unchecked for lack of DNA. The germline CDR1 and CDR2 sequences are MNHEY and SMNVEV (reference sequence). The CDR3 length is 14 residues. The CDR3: CASTVAGGSTEQFF.

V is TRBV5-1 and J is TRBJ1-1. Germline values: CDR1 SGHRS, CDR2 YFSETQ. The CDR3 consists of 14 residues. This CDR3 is CASSRAADGTEAFF.

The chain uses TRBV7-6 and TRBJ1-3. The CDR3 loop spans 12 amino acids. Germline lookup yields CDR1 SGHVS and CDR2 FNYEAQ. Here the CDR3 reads CASSFAGNTIYF.

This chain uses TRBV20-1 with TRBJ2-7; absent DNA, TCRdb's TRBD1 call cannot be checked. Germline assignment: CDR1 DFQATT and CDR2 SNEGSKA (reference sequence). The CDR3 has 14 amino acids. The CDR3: CSARDTDRAYEQYF.

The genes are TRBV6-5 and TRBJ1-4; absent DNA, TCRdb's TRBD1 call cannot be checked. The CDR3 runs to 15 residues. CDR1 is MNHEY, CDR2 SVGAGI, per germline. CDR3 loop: CASSYSGTANEKLFF.

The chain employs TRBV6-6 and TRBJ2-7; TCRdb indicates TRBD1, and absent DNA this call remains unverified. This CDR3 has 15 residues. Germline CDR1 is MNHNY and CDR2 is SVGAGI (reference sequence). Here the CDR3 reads CASSSVGAGNYEQYF.

This CDR3 reads CASNAGGTSTDTQYF. The chain is built from TRBV5-1 and TRBJ2-3; TCRdb proposes TRBD2, but this gene call is untestable without DNA. Germline CDR1 is SGHRS and CDR2 is YFSETQ. The CDR3 is made up of 15 amino acids.

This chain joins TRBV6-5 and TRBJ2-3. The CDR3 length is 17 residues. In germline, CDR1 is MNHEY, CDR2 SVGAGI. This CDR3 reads CASSYSAVEASTDTQYF.

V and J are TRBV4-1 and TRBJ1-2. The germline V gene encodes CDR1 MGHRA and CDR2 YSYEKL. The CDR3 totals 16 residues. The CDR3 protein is CASSQVVSEPNYGYTF.

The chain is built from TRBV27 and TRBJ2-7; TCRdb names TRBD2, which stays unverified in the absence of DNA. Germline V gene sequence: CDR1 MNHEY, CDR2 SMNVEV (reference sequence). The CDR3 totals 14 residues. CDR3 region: CASSPLADPYEQYF.

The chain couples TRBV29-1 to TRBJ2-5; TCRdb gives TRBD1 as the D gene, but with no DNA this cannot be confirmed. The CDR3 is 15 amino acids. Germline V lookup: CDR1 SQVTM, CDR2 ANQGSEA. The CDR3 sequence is CSVGATGGHQETQYF.

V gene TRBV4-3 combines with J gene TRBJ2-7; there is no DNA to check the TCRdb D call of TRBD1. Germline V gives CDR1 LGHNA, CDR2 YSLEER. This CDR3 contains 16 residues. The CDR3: CASSQDRAGGLYEQYF.

CDR3 in amino acids: CASSPGNYEQYF. The chain has TRBV11-2 and TRBJ2-7; TCRdb's assignment of TRBD1 cannot be checked, as there is no DNA. Germline-derived CDR1 and CDR2 are SGHAT and FQNNGV. The CDR3 spans 12 residues.

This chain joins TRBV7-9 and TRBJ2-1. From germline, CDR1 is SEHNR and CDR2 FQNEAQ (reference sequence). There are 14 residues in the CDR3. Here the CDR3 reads CAIAYGVQHDEQFF.

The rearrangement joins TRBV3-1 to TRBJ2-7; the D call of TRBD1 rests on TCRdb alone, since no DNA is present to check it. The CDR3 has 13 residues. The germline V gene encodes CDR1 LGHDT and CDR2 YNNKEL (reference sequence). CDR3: CASSRWMGDEQYF.

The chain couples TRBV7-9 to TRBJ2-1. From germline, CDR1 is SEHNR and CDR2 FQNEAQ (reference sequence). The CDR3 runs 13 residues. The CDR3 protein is CASSSLTSNEQFF.

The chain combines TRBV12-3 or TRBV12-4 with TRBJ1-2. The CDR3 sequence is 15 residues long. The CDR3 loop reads CASSSHLPEVYGYTF.

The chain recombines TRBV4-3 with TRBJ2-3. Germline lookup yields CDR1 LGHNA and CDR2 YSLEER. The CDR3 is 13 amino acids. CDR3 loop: CASSQDVTDTQYF.

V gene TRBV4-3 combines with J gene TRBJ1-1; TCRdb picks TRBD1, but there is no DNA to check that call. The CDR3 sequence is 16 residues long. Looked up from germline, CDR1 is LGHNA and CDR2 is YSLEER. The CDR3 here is CASSQDRRTVNTEAFF.

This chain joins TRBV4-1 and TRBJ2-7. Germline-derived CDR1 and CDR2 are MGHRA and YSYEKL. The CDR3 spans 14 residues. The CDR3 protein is CASSQEEAAYEQYF.